A single sample gave rise to the 15 T cell receptor beta chains below, sequenced in a study of control samples from healthy donors and cancer patients. The method was immunoSEQ multiplex PCR; TCRdb's version includes in-frame clones alone and lacks a portion of them. The sample lists about 150,000 clones, more than 85% occurring once. The material sequenced was blood. These receptors all stem from a man under 40 in good health.

V gene TRBV4-2 combines with J gene TRBJ1-2; possible D gene TRBD1, 5 bases. The germline CDR1 and CDR2 sequences are LGHNA and YNFKEQ. The CDR3 sequence is 14 residues long. The V and J ends lost 4 bases and 5 bases respectively, with 14 bases between them. The CDR3 sequence is CASSPQGGSYGYTF. Written as DNA, the CDR3 is TGTGCCAGCAGCCCCCAGGGAGGGAGTTATGGCTACACCTTC.

The rearrangement links TRBV11-2 to TRBJ2-5, with 9 nucleotides matching TRBD1. The CDR3 sequence is 15 residues long. V lost 1 base to trimming and J lost 3 bases; unmatched junction nucleotides: 3. Germline CDR1 reads SGHAT; CDR2 reads FQNNGV. The CDR3 DNA sequence: TGTGCCAGCAGCTTAGTAGGGACAGGGAAAGAGACCCAGTACTTC. Translated, it gives CASSLVGTGKETQYF.

The chain recombines TRBV3-1 (or the pseudogene TRBV3-2) with TRBJ1-5, with a possible D match to TRBD1 (6 bases). Trimming removed 4 bases from V and 3 bases from J, with 10 bases in between. From germline, CDR1 is LGHDT and CDR2 YNNKEL (reference sequence). This CDR3 region has 14 residues. The CDR3 sequence: CASSLGQHNQPQHF. Written as DNA, the CDR3 is TGTGCCAGCAGCCTAGGACAGCACAATCAGCCCCAGCATTTT.

This chain links TRBV12-3 or TRBV12-4 with TRBJ1-2, with D perhaps TRBD1 (6 bases). V dropped 5 bases and J dropped 5 bases, with 12 bases sitting between them. The length of the CDR3 is 13 residues. CDR3 coding DNA: TGTGCCAGCAGTGGTAGGAGGGGGTATGGCTACACCTTC. Protein sequence: CASSGRRGYGYTF.

The chain is built from TRBV11-2 and TRBJ2-3; D may be TRBD1 or TRBD2 (5 bases each). CDR3 length equals 11 residues. Trimming cost V 4 bases and J 9 bases, with 8 bases left between them. Germline values: CDR1 SGHAT, CDR2 FQNNGV. The CDR3: CASSSRDTQYF. For the CDR3, the DNA is TGTGCCAGCAGCTCCCGGGACACGCAGTATTTT.

V and J are TRBV30 and TRBJ1-2, with D possibly being TRBD1 (6 bases). V lost 4 bases and J lost 2, with 11 bases in between. The CDR3 extends over 13 amino acids. Per germline, CDR1 GTSNPN and CDR2 SVGIG (reference sequence). The CDR3 sequence is CAWTGDTNYGYTF. Written as DNA, the CDR3 is TGTGCCTGGACCGGGGACACCAACTATGGCTACACCTTC.

The V and J genes are TRBV5-4 and TRBJ2-3; 7 bases fit TRBD1. With V trimmed by 4 bases and J by 4 bases, 6 bases remained unmatched. The CDR3 totals 14 residues. Germline-derived CDR1 and CDR2 are SGHNT and YYREEE (reference sequence). CDR3 DNA sequence: TGTGCCAGCAGCCTCGGACAGGTCCCAGATACGCAGTATTTT. It codes for CASSLGQVPDTQYF. The full variable domain, rest sourced from reference TRBV5-4 and TRBJ2-3, is ETGVTQSPTHLIKTRGQQVTLRCSSQSGHNTVSWYQQALGQGPQFIFQYYREEENGRGNFPPRFSGLQFPNYSSELNVNALELDDSALYLCASSLGQVPDTQYFGPGTRLTVL.

The gene calls are TRBV15 and TRBJ1-1, with D unclear. The V gene lost 0 bases and the J gene lost 7 bases, with 15 bases spanning the gap. This CDR3 has 15 residues. Germline lookup yields CDR1 LNHNV and CDR2 YYDKDF (reference sequence). The CDR3 DNA follows: TGTGCCACCAGCAGAGACCATGACACCTTTAATGAAGCTTTCTTT. This gives the protein CATSRDHDTFNEAFF.

The chain links TRBV7-9 to TRBJ2-3; 10 bases are shared with TRBD2. The CDR3 has 18 residues. Germline lookup yields CDR1 SEHNR and CDR2 FQNEAQ (reference sequence). V shed 1 base and J 4 bases; nucleotides not matched to a gene: 11. The chain's CDR3 is CASSLEPLGLAYADTQYF. CDR3 sequence (DNA): TGTGCCAGCAGCTTAGAGCCGTTGGGACTAGCGTACGCAGATACGCAGTATTTT.

V is TRBV10-1 and J is TRBJ1-1; D unclear. The germline gives CDR1 WNHNN, CDR2 SYGVQD (reference sequence). Trimming cost V 0 bases and J 4 bases, with 18 bases left between them. The CDR3 consists of 17 residues. The CDR3 DNA reads TGCGCCAGCAGTGAGTCACCGAGGGTCAAACCCTCCACTGAAGCTTTCTTT. Encoded protein: CASSESPRVKPSTEAFF.

The rearrangement joins TRBV19 to TRBJ2-6; a possible D gene is TRBD1 (5 bases). Germline V lookup: CDR1 LNHDA, CDR2 SQIVND (reference sequence). CDR3 size: 17 residues. Trimming removed 5 bases from V and 4 bases from J, with 18 bases in between. The CDR3 nucleotides read TGTGCCAGTAGTCCTGGACAAGGGGCCCTCGGGGCCAACGTCCTGACTTTC. Protein product: CASSPGQGALGANVLTF.

The V and J genes are TRBV7-9 and TRBJ1-4; TRBD1 aligns across 7 bases. The V segment lost 5 bases and the J segment 3 bases; nucleotides outside the gene matches: 9. This CDR3 has 16 amino acids. Germline CDR1 is SEHNR and CDR2 is FQNEAQ (reference sequence). Here the CDR3 DNA reads TGTGCCAGCAGCCCGGGAGGGGGCTGGGCTAATGAAAAACTGTTTTTT. As protein: CASSPGGGWANEKLFF.

The chain recombines TRBV10-2 with TRBJ2-7; D is possibly TRBD1 (6 bases). The CDR3 sequence is 14 residues long. Germline values: CDR1 WSHSY, CDR2 SAAADI. Trimming left V 6 bases short and J 0 bases short, with 12 bases between. CDR3 sequence (DNA): TGCGCCAGCAGCAGGGACATTTCCTCCTACGAGCAGTACTTC. Translated: CASSRDISSYEQYF.

V and J are TRBV10-3 and TRBJ2-2; 8 nucleotides line up with TRBD1. V was pared by 2 bases and J by 5 bases, with 1 base of the junction left unmatched. There are 14 residues in the CDR3. Germline values: CDR1 ENHRY, CDR2 SYGVKD. CDR3 bases: TGTGCCATCAGTGAGGGACAGGGTACCGGGGAGCTGTTTTTT. Protein: CAISEGQGTGELFF.

This chain connects TRBV6-5 to TRBJ2-2; the D is unclear. Germline values: CDR1 MNHEY, CDR2 SVGAGI. The CDR3 has 14 amino acids. Trimming removed 0 bases from V and 4 bases from J, with 6 bases in between. CDR3 sequence reads: CASSYSAVTGELFF. For the CDR3, the DNA is TGTGCCAGCAGTTACTCGGCGGTCACCGGGGAGCTGTTTTTT.